A single sample is the source of the 24 T cell receptor beta chains below, sequenced in a study of T cell changes during pregnancy in multiple sclerosis. Profiling relied on immunoSEQ multiplex PCR, and the TCRdb table lists in-frame clones only, not all of them. Among more than 45,000 clones listed, 88% were seen once. Here the sequenced sample was CD4+ T cells from peripheral blood mononuclear cells, taken in the second trimester of pregnancy. The source is a female donor with multiple sclerosis, enrolled in a pregnancy study.

The chain joins TRBV5-1 to TRBJ2-3; D gene unclear. This CDR3 has 14 amino acids. V dropped 0 bases and J dropped 2 bases, with 7 bases sitting between them. Germline lookup yields CDR1 SGHRS and CDR2 YFSETQ. This CDR3 reads CASSLGQDTDTQYF. CDR3 bases: TGCGCCAGCAGCTTGGGACAAGACACAGATACGCAGTATTTT.

The chain couples TRBV5-4 to TRBJ2-1; 10 bases are a match to TRBD2. Looked up from germline, CDR1 is SGHNT and CDR2 is YYREEE (reference sequence). Trimming at V came to 3 bases and at J to 2 bases, leaving 8 bases not matched to a gene. The CDR3 has 17 amino acids. The CDR3 is CASSSGLAGATYNEQFF. CDR3 in DNA: TGTGCCAGCAGCTCCGGGCTAGCGGGAGCTACCTACAATGAGCAGTTCTTC.

The chain uses TRBV5-4 and TRBJ1-2, with 8 bases matching TRBD1. The CDR3 is 15 amino acids. V lost 4 bases to trimming and J lost 4 bases; unmatched junction nucleotides: 9. Germline loops: CDR1 SGHNT, CDR2 YYREEE (reference sequence). CDR3 DNA sequence: TGTGCCAGCAGCCATGCGACAGGGGTTACCTATGGCTACACCTTC. Translated, it gives CASSHATGVTYGYTF.

J is TRBJ2-7 and V is TRBV27; possibly TRBD1 for D (6 bases). Germline V gene lookup returns CDR1 MNHEY and CDR2 SMNVEV (reference sequence). The ends were cut back, 9 bases at V and 4 bases at J, with 16 bases in the middle. The CDR3 is 13 residues long. The CDR3: CARRSGQEYEQYF. CDR3 nucleotide sequence: TGTGCCAGAAGATCGGGACAAGAGTACGAGCAGTACTTC.

CDR3 nucleotides: TGCGCCAGCAGCCAAGAAGCGATTCGCTCTGGGGCCAACGTCCTGACTTTC. Protein product: CASSQEAIRSGANVLTF. This chain connects TRBV4-3 to TRBJ2-6; D not certain. V lost 0 bases, J lost 0 bases, and 9 bases lay in between. This CDR3 is 17 amino acids long. CDR1 and CDR2 from the germline V gene are LGHNA and YSLEER.

This clone occurred once. V gene TRBV27 combines with J gene TRBJ2-7, with 11 bases fitting TRBD2. The ends lost 3 bases at V and 0 bases at J; junction bases unmatched: 13. The CDR3 contains 19 residues. Per the germline V gene, CDR1 is MNHEY and CDR2 is SMNVEV (reference sequence). The CDR3, as DNA: TGTGCCAGCAGTTTCGGGACTAGCGGTATCCGCGGGCCCTCCTACGAGCAGTACTTC. This codes for CASSFGTSGIRGPSYEQYF.

The rearrangement joins TRBV7-9 to TRBJ1-1, with 9 bases that match TRBD1. The germline V gene encodes CDR1 SEHNR and CDR2 FQNEAQ (reference sequence). J was trimmed by 5 bases and V by 3 bases; bases with no gene match: 4. The CDR3 totals 14 residues. CDR3: CASSFDRGITEAFF. Written as DNA, the CDR3 is TGTGCCAGCAGCTTTGACAGGGGGATTACTGAAGCTTTCTTT.

This clone was seen ten or more times. The chain is built from TRBV2 and TRBJ1-1, with 7 bases that match TRBD1. Germline trimming cut 7 bases from V and 4 bases from J; bases unmatched to any gene: 6. The CDR3 covers 13 residues. CDR1 SNHLY and CDR2 FYNNEI come from the germline V gene. The CDR3 DNA reads as TGTGCCAGCATCTTGACAGGGAGCACTGAAGCTTTCTTT. Protein product: CASILTGSTEAFF.

This rearrangement joins TRBV18 to TRBJ2-7; a possible D gene is TRBD2 (5 bases). The V end lost 5 bases, the J end lost 5 bases, and 13 bases lay between the germline ends. The CDR3 is made up of 13 amino acids. CDR1 KGHSH and CDR2 LQKENI come from the germline V gene. Written as DNA, the CDR3 is TGTGCCAGCTCAGCGGAGGACGGGGACGAGCAGTACTTC. It yields the protein CASSAEDGDEQYF.

This chain links TRBV4-3 with TRBJ2-7; D unresolved. The germline CDR1 and CDR2 sequences are LGHNA and YSLEER. V was trimmed by 0 bases and J by 6 bases, leaving 6 bases between them. The CDR3 is 12 amino acids. In DNA, the CDR3 is TGCGCCAGCAGCCAAGATCGGGTCGAGCAGTACTTC. Translating gives CASSQDRVEQYF.

V and J are TRBV19 and TRBJ1-2, with TRBD1 matching 10 bases. Germline CDR1 is LNHDA and CDR2 is SQIVND (reference sequence). The CDR3 sequence is 13 residues long. Germline trimming cut 7 bases from V and 5 bases from J; bases unmatched to any gene: 4. The CDR3 sequence is CASNDRGRYGYTF. The CDR3 region has the DNA TGTGCCAGTAACGACAGGGGGCGGTATGGCTACACCTTC.

V usage is TRBV5-1 and J usage is TRBJ2-2; 8 nucleotides line up with TRBD2. CDR3 length: 14 amino acids. In germline, CDR1 is SGHRS, CDR2 YFSETQ. V was pared by 3 bases and J by 5 bases, with 3 bases of the junction left unmatched. The CDR3 DNA follows: TGCGCCAGCAGCTCAAGCGGGAGTACCGGGGAGCTGTTTTTT. It yields the protein CASSSSGSTGELFF.

This clone was detected only once. The chain links TRBV5-1 to TRBJ2-7; TRBD2 agrees at 11 bases. The CDR3 extends over 16 amino acids. Germline CDR1 is SGHRS and CDR2 is YFSETQ. V lost 1 base, J lost 1 base, and 4 bases stayed unmatched. CDR3 nucleotide sequence: TGCGCCAGCAGCTTGACTAGCGGGAGAACGTCCTACGAGCAGTACTTC. Translating it yields CASSLTSGRTSYEQYF.

The chain recombines TRBV2 with TRBJ2-5; TRBD1 aligns across 7 bases. The CDR3 runs 14 residues. With 3 bases clipped from V and 5 bases from J, the junction kept 6 bases outside the gene matches. CDR1 is SNHLY, CDR2 FYNNEI, per germline. The CDR3 here is CASSDRQGRETQYF. CDR3 coding DNA: TGTGCCAGCAGTGACAGACAGGGACGGGAGACCCAGTACTTC.

CDR3 loop: CASSSLGQGQDTQYF. The CDR3 region has the DNA TGCGCCAGCAGCTCCCTCGGACAGGGTCAAGATACGCAGTATTTT. The genes are TRBV5-1 and TRBJ2-3; 8 positions agree with TRBD1. With V trimmed by 3 bases and J by 5 bases, 8 bases remained unmatched. Germline V gives CDR1 SGHRS, CDR2 YFSETQ. The CDR3 totals 15 residues.

V and J are TRBV7-2 and TRBJ2-2; D is perhaps TRBD1 (5 bases). The V gene's germline CDR1 is SGHTA and CDR2 FQGNSA. Between the trimmed V and J ends, which lost 1 base and 3 bases, there was a span of 9 bases. This CDR3 has 15 residues. CDR3 nucleotides: TGTGCCAGCAGCTTAGAAAACAGGCACACCGGGGAGCTGTTTTTT. Protein: CASSLENRHTGELFF.

V gene TRBV5-1 combines with J gene TRBJ1-1; 9 bases fit TRBD1. Trimming took 6 bases from V and 5 from J; bases not matched to a gene: 11. This CDR3 spans 15 amino acids. The germline CDR1 and CDR2 sequences are SGHRS and YFSETQ. The CDR3 nucleotides read TGCGCCAGCACCGGGACAGGGTTCTTAAATACTGAAGCTTTCTTT. Amino acid sequence: CASTGTGFLNTEAFF.

The rearrangement links TRBV30 to TRBJ1-5, with D maybe TRBD1 (6 bases). This CDR3 has 14 amino acids. Trimming removed 3 bases from V and 7 bases from J, with 16 bases in between. CDR1 is GTSNPN, CDR2 SVGIG, per germline (reference sequence). In DNA form, the CDR3 reads TGTGCCTGGAGCCCGCTGGGAGGGGGGCAGCCCCAGCATTTT. Translating gives CAWSPLGGGQPQHF.

The V gene is TRBV6-5, the J gene TRBJ1-2; D remains unclear. V was shortened by 6 bases and J by 3 bases, with 17 bases between the two germline ends. The CDR3 has 15 amino acids. CDR1 and CDR2 from the germline V gene are MNHEY and SVGAGI. Here the CDR3 DNA reads TGTGCCAGCAGGCCCTCCGGGGAAATCCACTATGGCTACACCTTC. It codes for CASRPSGEIHYGYTF.

The chain couples TRBV5-1 to TRBJ2-3, with 7 bases that match TRBD1. Germline V gene data show CDR1 as SGHRS and CDR2 as YFSETQ. CDR3 length: 13 amino acids. V was pared by 5 bases and J by 4 bases, with 4 bases of the junction left unmatched. The CDR3 nucleotides are TGCGCCAGCAGTGAAGGGGGCCCAGATACGCAGTATTTT. This gives the protein CASSEGGPDTQYF.

This clone came up a few times. The chain uses TRBV6-1 and TRBJ1-1; 9 positions match TRBD1. After removal of 6 bases from V and 10 bases from J, the junction contained 12 bases not matched to a gene. CDR3 length equals 14 residues. CDR1 and CDR2 from the germline V gene are MNHNS and SASEGT. The CDR3: CASRLVPGQGSAFF. The DNA for the CDR3 is TGTGCCAGCAGGTTAGTCCCGGGACAGGGATCAGCTTTCTTT.

The chain couples TRBV6-1 to TRBJ2-5; possibly TRBD1 for D (5 bases). This CDR3 is built from 13 residues. Trimming left V 4 bases short and J 0 bases short, with 6 bases between. Per the germline V gene, CDR1 is MNHNS and CDR2 is SASEGT. Here the CDR3 reads CASSGQHQETQYF. The CDR3 nucleotides are TGTGCCAGCAGTGGACAGCACCAAGAGACCCAGTACTTC.

J is TRBJ2-6 and V is TRBV30; weak D call: TRBD2 (5 bases). This CDR3 is built from 17 residues. Looked up from germline, CDR1 is GTSNPN and CDR2 is SVGIG (reference sequence). The germline V and J ends were trimmed by 2 bases and 2 bases, with 16 bases remaining between them. The CDR3 loop reads CAWSRGSFGTGANVLTF. DNA of the CDR3: TGTGCCTGGAGTCGTGGCAGCTTCGGGACTGGGGCCAACGTCCTGACTTTC.

The chain employs TRBV28 and TRBJ1-5, with no clear D. Per the germline V gene, CDR1 is MDHEN and CDR2 is SYDVKM. Trimming removed 2 bases from V and 7 bases from J, with 9 bases in between. This CDR3 region has 13 residues. The CDR3 DNA reads as TGTGCCAGCAGTTTACCCGCAGGCCAGCCCCAGCATTTT. Amino acids: CASSLPAGQPQHF.